This T cell receptor beta chain originates from a study of cytomegalovirus exposure and HLA in healthy donors. Regarding the study as a whole: The finding came from a later analysis; first-cohort TCR clusters tended to co-occur in the approximately 120 validation repertoires. Researchers counted 164 TCR beta chains as cytomegalovirus-associated. In vitro confirmation showed a few CMV-associated chains to be CMV antigen specific.

Separate from the approximately 720-subject first cohort, the roughly 120-subject validation cohort was the one that the donors belonged to. The CDR3 is 17 amino acids. Trimming cost V 6 bases and J 0 bases, with 15 bases left between them. Germline CDR1 reads MDHEN; CDR2 reads SYDVKM. A remark on this clone: Its antigen is as yet unknown.

TCRdb's copy holds only in-frame clones and misses some; the assay was immunoSEQ multiplex PCR. The data show more than 300,000 clones, roughly 90% seen once. The receptor was derived from a woman between 18 and 29 years old in good health and CMV-seronegative. The chain combines TRBV28 with TRBJ2-6, with D possibly being TRBD2 (5 bases). Sequencing was carried out using PBMCs. The CDR3 region is CASRSRADPSGANVLTF. The CDR3 DNA sequence: TGTGCCAGCAGGTCGAGGGCGGATCCCTCTGGGGCCAACGTCCTGACTTTC. The variable domain in full, with the rest retrieved from reference TRBV28 and TRBJ2-6, is DVKVTQSSRYLVKRTGEKVFLECVQDMDHENMFWYRQDPGLGLRLIYFSYDVKMKEKGDIPEGYSVSREKKERFSLILESASTNQTSMYLCASRSRADPSGANVLTFGAGSRLTVL.